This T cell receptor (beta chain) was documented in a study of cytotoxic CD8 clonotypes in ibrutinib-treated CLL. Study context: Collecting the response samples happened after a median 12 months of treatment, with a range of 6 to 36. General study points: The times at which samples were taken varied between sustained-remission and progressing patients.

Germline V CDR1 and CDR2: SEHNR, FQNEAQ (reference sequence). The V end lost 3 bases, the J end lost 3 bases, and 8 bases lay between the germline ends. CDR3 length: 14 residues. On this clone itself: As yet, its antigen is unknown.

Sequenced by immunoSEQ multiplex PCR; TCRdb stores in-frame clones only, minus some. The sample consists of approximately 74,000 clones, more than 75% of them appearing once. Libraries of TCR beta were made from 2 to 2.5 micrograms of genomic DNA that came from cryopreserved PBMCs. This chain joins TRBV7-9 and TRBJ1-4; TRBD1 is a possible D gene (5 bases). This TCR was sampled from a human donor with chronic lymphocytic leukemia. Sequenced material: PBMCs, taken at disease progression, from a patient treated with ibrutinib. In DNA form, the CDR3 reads TGTGCCAGCAGCTTTAGCAGGGCTAATGAAAAACTGTTTTTT. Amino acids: CASSFSRANEKLFF.